This TCR beta chain originates from a study of cytomegalovirus exposure and HLA in healthy donors (dated by TCRdb to between 2016 and 2019). With respect to the entire study: The 666 repertoires of the first cohort and the 120 validation repertoires were produced on the same platform, according to a later analysis. The aim of the study was to test whether cataloging public T cell receptors could identify signatures of past pathogen exposure. Along with the roughly 670-subject first cohort, a separate validation cohort of over a hundred different subjects was used. High-throughput TCR immunosequencing, statistical association of individual TCRs with disease status, and machine learning were combined to predict cytomegalovirus infection status. General study outcomes and caveats: The study listed 150 to 200 TCR beta chains as associated with cytomegalovirus. A few of the identified cytomegalovirus-associated TCR beta chains were confirmed in vitro to be specific for cytomegalovirus antigens. Subsequent analysis determined that TCRs grouped into clusters in the first cohort also showed a tendency toward co-occurrence across the 130 or so validation repertoires, and 94% of cluster scores exceeded 0. The classifier was reported to diagnose cytomegalovirus status with high specificity and sensitivity in both the original and validation cohorts. A later analysis had no HLA typing for the validation cohort, so co-occurrence there was scored across all 130 or so repertoires. Most TCR sequences were observed very rarely across donors, whereas some public TCRs were present in many individuals. The authors suggested that the approach could potentially be extended to other disease states and immunological phenotypes.

With regard to this clone: The antigen this receptor binds is unknown. Base-call qualities are not available, and no considerably larger clone is one nucleotide away.

Library method: the immunoSEQ multiplex PCR assay. The study's processing was this. A statistical classification framework was built for diagnosing cytomegalovirus status from the catalog of TCR beta chain sequences. The clones in this table, taken by TCRdb from immuneACCESS, are in-frame only. Not every clone is retained; where verified, under half of the shortfall comes from an unresolved V gene, and the cause of the rest is unknown. For V, J and clone size, that table is used; D and trimming come from the DNA. Here the sample has roughly 70,000 clones; roughly 90% occur a single time. The ten largest clones capture 3% to 4.5% of the sample. The donors belonged to the validation cohort of about 130 subjects, which was separate from the roughly 670-subject first cohort. V has 2 bases trimmed and J has 2 bases trimmed; junction bases matching no gene number 5. The CDR3 starts with the cysteine, ends with the phenylalanine, and has 17 residues. Just the 51-base CDR3 DNA is kept, in frame starting at base 1. CDR1 and CDR2, per the germline V gene, are SNHLY and FYNNEI.

The V and J genes are TRBV2 and TRBJ2-3, with 12 bases in between that match TRBD2. Sequenced: PBMCs. The sequence was collected from a woman between 18 and 29 years old in good health and CMV-seropositive. The CDR3 region: CASSESTSGGPTDTQYF. The nucleotide sequence reads as follows: TGTGCCAGCAGTGAATCGACTAGCGGGGGACCCACAGATACGCAGTATTTT.